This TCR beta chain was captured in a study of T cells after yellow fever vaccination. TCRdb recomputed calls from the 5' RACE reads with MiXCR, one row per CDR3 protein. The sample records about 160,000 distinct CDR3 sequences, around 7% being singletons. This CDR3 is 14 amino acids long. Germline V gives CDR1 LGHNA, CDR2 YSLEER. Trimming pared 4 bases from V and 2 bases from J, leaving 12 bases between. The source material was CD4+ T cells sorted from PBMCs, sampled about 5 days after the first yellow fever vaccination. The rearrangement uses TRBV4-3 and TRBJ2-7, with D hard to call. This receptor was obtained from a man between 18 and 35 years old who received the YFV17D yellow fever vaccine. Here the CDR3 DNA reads TGCGCCAGCAGCCCACAGCCCCAGACCTACGAGCAGTACTTC. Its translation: CASSPQPQTYEQYF.